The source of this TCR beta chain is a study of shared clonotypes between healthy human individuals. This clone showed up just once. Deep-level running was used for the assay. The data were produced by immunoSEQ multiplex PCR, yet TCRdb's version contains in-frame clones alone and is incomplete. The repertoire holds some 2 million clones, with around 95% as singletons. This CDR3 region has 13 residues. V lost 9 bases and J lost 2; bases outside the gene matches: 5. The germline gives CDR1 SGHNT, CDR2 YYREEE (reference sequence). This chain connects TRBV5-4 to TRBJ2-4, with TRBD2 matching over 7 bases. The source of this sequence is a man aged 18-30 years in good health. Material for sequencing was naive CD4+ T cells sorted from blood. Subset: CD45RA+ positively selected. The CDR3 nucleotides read TGTGCCACCCCGGGGGGATCCAAAAACATTCAGTACTTC. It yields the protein CATPGGSKNIQYF.